This T cell receptor beta chain was captured by sequencing in a study of regulatory T cells in long-lasting Graves disease. Whole-study findings and limits: In persistent patients, shared public clonotypes (under 3,000) outnumbered those in new patients (about 1,000).

Time point: newly diagnosed GD, antithyroid drugs for less than 3 months. PBMC RNA was the source of the TCR library. This clonotype showed up many times. What it binds is not known. For TCR beta, libraries came from iRepertoire HTBI primers and Arm-PCR of CDR3 regions. TCRdb re-derived calls from the multiplex PCR reads in MiXCR, one entry per CDR3 protein. The sample holds a few hundred thousand distinct CDR3 sequences, roughly 21% seen once. Sample: peripheral blood mononuclear cells (PBMCs), taken at new diagnosis, from a patient treated with antithyroid drugs. This sequence was found in a female donor with Graves disease.

CDR3 loop: CASSRSTGEAFF. In DNA, the CDR3 is TGCGCCAGCAGTCGGTCTACCGGGGAAGCTTTCTTT. This chain joins TRBV5-1 and TRBJ1-1; D remains ambiguous. This CDR3 has 12 amino acids. The germline V and J ends were trimmed by 5 bases and 8 bases, with 13 bases remaining between them. The germline V gene encodes CDR1 SGHRS and CDR2 YFSETQ.